These 32 T cell receptor beta chains were all obtained from the same sample, sequenced in a study of blood T cell repertoires in COVID-19. TCRdb's copy holds only in-frame clones and misses some; the assay was immunoSEQ multiplex PCR. The table lists around 190,000 clones, roughly 84% of them singletons. The sequencing input was peripheral blood. All receptors derive from a man in his fifties with COVID-19, enrolled during active disease.

The chain uses TRBV10-3 and TRBJ2-1, with 10 bases lining up with TRBD1. Germline V gene data show CDR1 as ENHRY and CDR2 as SYGVKD. The ends lost 3 bases at V and 2 bases at J; junction bases unmatched: 4. There are 16 residues in the CDR3. CDR3 sequence (DNA): TGTGCCATCAGTGATGACAGGGGGCTCCCCTACAATGAGCAGTTCTTC. This encodes CAISDDRGLPYNEQFF.

This clone was seen once. The chain has TRBV5-5 and TRBJ2-7; maybe TRBD2 (5 bases). The CDR3 loop spans 14 amino acids. The germline V and J ends were trimmed by 0 bases and 0 bases, with 7 bases remaining between them. The germline V gene has CDR1 SGHKS and CDR2 YYEKEE (reference sequence). CDR3 in amino acids: CASSLGGNSYEQYF. The CDR3 nucleotides read TGTGCCAGCAGCTTGGGAGGGAACTCCTACGAGCAGTACTTC.

This chain connects TRBV20-1 to TRBJ2-3; 8 positions match TRBD2. CDR1 is DFQATT and CDR2 is SNEGSKA in the germline V gene (reference sequence). V trimming: 3 bases; J trimming: 4 bases; junction bases outside the gene matches: 27. The CDR3 consists of 21 residues. For the CDR3, the DNA is TGCAGTGCTAGTCCTCCCTGGGGCGGCACGCCCCGGGGGGGCGCGGCAGATACGCAGTATTTT. This codes for CSASPPWGGTPRGGAADTQYF.

This chain links TRBV10-3 with TRBJ1-1, with TRBD1 identical over 11 bases. CDR1 is ENHRY and CDR2 is SYGVKD in the germline V gene. The CDR3 covers 13 residues. Losses at the gene ends were 6 bases for V and 4 bases for J; bases not matched to a gene: 1. The CDR3 is CAIRGTGGTEAFF. The CDR3 DNA reads as TGTGCCATCAGGGGGACAGGGGGCACTGAAGCTTTCTTT.

This sequence joins TRBV7-2 and TRBJ2-7; a weak D match, TRBD1 (7 bases). This CDR3 spans 14 amino acids. V was cut by 2 bases and J by 5 bases, with 13 bases left in between. In germline, CDR1 is SGHTA, CDR2 FQGNSA. DNA for the CDR3: TGTGCCAGCAGCTTAAACAGGGGCGGGGACGAGCAGTACTTC. The encoded protein is CASSLNRGGDEQYF. Full variable domain (missing parts from reference TRBV7-2 and TRBJ2-7): GAGVSQSPSNKVTEKGKDVELRCDPISGHTALYWYRQSLGQGLEFLIYFQGNSAPDKSGLPSDRFSAERTGGSVSTLTIQRTQQEDSAVYLCASSLNRGGDEQYFGPGTRLTVT.

The chain combines TRBV27 with TRBJ1-6; TRBD1 matches at 8 bases. The V gene end was trimmed by 6 bases and the J gene end by 7 bases; junction bases not matched to a gene: 5. CDR1 MNHEY and CDR2 SMNVEV come from the germline V gene (reference sequence). This CDR3 region has 14 residues. The CDR3 sequence: CASRGQGWNSPLHF. DNA for the CDR3: TGTGCCAGCAGAGGACAGGGTTGGAATTCACCCCTCCACTTT.

In this sample, this clone turned up once. V and J are TRBV5-1 and TRBJ1-1, with D tentatively TRBD1 (5 bases). Germline CDR1 SGHRS, CDR2 YFSETQ. Trimming left V 1 base short and J 10 bases short, with 17 bases between. The CDR3 totals 14 residues. CDR3 region: CASSLREGRSGAFF. The DNA of the CDR3 is TGCGCCAGCAGCTTGCGGGAGGGGAGAAGTGGAGCTTTCTTT.

The V and J genes are TRBV2 and TRBJ2-7, with TRBD2 matching over 10 bases. The germline CDR1 and CDR2 sequences are SNHLY and FYNNEI. V trimming: 8 bases; J trimming: 4 bases; junction bases outside the gene matches: 2. This CDR3 comprises 12 residues. The CDR3 is CASELAGYEQYF. DNA of the CDR3: TGTGCCAGCGAACTAGCGGGGTACGAGCAGTACTTC.

The chain recombines TRBV7-2 with TRBJ2-1; weak D call: TRBD2 (5 bases). Germline CDR1 and CDR2: SGHTA and FQGNSA. Trimming took 1 base from V and 6 from J, leaving 13 bases between them. This CDR3 spans 15 amino acids. For the CDR3, the DNA is TGTGCCAGCAGCTTAGTTCAGGACTTACCCAATGAGCAGTTCTTC. This sequence encodes CASSLVQDLPNEQFF.

The rearrangement joins TRBV9 to TRBJ1-1, with D hard to call. This CDR3 has 15 amino acids. Trimming took 4 bases from V and 0 from J, leaving 13 bases between them. Germline V gene lookup returns CDR1 SGDLS and CDR2 YYNGEE. The CDR3 region has the DNA TGTGCCAGCAGCCAAATACAGACGATGAACACTGAAGCTTTCTTT. Amino acids: CASSQIQTMNTEAFF. Variable domain in full (rest from reference TRBV9 and TRBJ1-1): DSGVTQTPKHLITATGQRVTLRCSPRSGDLSVYWYQQSLDQGLQFLIQYYNGEERAKGNILERFSAQQFPDLHSELNLSSLELGDSALYFCASSQIQTMNTEAFFGQGTRLTVV.

This chain connects TRBV19 to TRBJ2-3, with a tentative D call TRBD2 (6 bases). V was pared by 1 base and J by 2 bases, with 13 bases between. Germline CDR1 and CDR2: LNHDA and SQIVND (reference sequence). The CDR3 has 16 residues. The DNA of the CDR3 is TGTGCCAGTAGTATAGGAAGGGAGGATTACACAGATACGCAGTATTTT. It yields the protein CASSIGREDYTDTQYF. Variable domain in full (rest from reference TRBV19 and TRBJ2-3): DGGITQSPKYLFRKEGQNVTLSCEQNLNHDAMYWYRQDPGQGLRLIYYSQIVNDFQKGDIAEGYSVSREKKESFPLTVTSAQKNPTAFYLCASSIGREDYTDTQYFGPGTRLTVL.

This clone was observed a few times. This rearrangement joins TRBV7-9 to TRBJ1-6, with 10 bases identical to TRBD1. The length of the CDR3 is 17 residues. CDR1 and CDR2 from the germline V gene are SEHNR and FQNEAQ (reference sequence). Losses at the gene ends were 6 bases for V and 6 bases for J; bases not matched to a gene: 11. In DNA, the CDR3 is TGTGCCAGCAGTGCTCCGGGACAGGGGATGATTAATTCACCCCTCCACTTT. This translates into CASSAPGQGMINSPLHF.

This chain joins TRBV5-6 and TRBJ2-7; maybe TRBD1 (6 bases). The V and J ends lost 2 bases and 6 bases respectively, with 15 bases between them. The CDR3 runs to 14 residues. Germline CDR1 is SGHDT and CDR2 is YYEEEE. The CDR3 here is CASSLSGVGGEQYF. CDR3 sequence (DNA): TGTGCCAGCAGCTTATCCGGGGTAGGGGGCGAGCAGTACTTC.

The chain is built from TRBV2 and TRBJ1-2; D gene ambiguous. Trimming stripped 4 bases from V and 6 bases from J, with 12 bases between. The CDR3 length is 13 residues. Germline loops: CDR1 SNHLY, CDR2 FYNNEI. The CDR3 sequence is CASSASERDGYTF. CDR3 DNA sequence: TGTGCCAGCAGTGCGTCGGAACGGGATGGCTACACCTTC.

The chain recombines TRBV7-2 with TRBJ2-1, with 13 bases matching TRBD2. This CDR3 has 17 residues. Germline V gene sequence: CDR1 SGHTA, CDR2 FQGNSA. The junction had 10 bases not matched to a gene; V was cut back by 5 bases and J by 6 bases. Here the CDR3 reads CASSPRSLAGGPNEQFF. CDR3 DNA sequence: TGTGCCAGCAGCCCCAGATCACTAGCGGGAGGGCCCAATGAGCAGTTCTTC.

V usage is TRBV6-6 and J usage is TRBJ2-5; 9 bases line up with TRBD1. V was clipped by 1 base and J by 1 base; unmatched bases: 4. CDR1 and CDR2 from the germline V gene are MNHNY and SVGAGI (reference sequence). The CDR3 is 16 amino acids. As DNA, the CDR3 is TGTGCCAGCAGTTACTTGTGGGACAGGGCCCAAGAGACCCAGTACTTC. This encodes CASSYLWDRAQETQYF.

V and J are TRBV10-3 and TRBJ2-5; TRBD2 is a possible D gene (5 bases). Trimming left V 2 bases short and J 5 bases short, with 18 bases between. This CDR3 spans 16 amino acids. Germline CDR1 ENHRY, CDR2 SYGVKD. Written as DNA, the CDR3 is TGTGCCATCAGTGAGGAGGACTTCCGGGAAGGGGAGACCCAGTACTTC. It codes for CAISEEDFREGETQYF.

This sequence joins TRBV15 and TRBJ2-2; no definite D call. The CDR3 is made up of 14 amino acids. CDR1 is LNHNV, CDR2 YYDKDF, per germline (reference sequence). Trimming shortened V by 7 bases and J by 3 bases, and 12 bases separated the two germline ends. The CDR3 DNA follows: TGTGCCACCACCATGCGGTTTGACACCGGGGAGCTGTTTTTT. Translating it yields CATTMRFDTGELFF.

This clone came up a few times. The chain has TRBV6-5 and TRBJ2-7, with TRBD2 as a possible D gene (6 bases). Germline lookup yields CDR1 MNHEY and CDR2 SVGAGI. With 2 bases removed from V and 2 bases from J, the gap between germline ends came to 16 bases. The CDR3 extends over 16 amino acids. This CDR3 reads CASSYVGGAPTYEQYF. The CDR3 DNA is TGTGCCAGCAGTTACGTAGGCGGGGCCCCAACCTACGAGCAGTACTTC.

The chain uses TRBV28 and TRBJ2-1; D is uncertain. CDR1 is MDHEN, CDR2 SYDVKM, per germline. V lost 5 bases to trimming and J lost 5 bases, with 4 bases between them. This CDR3 spans 11 amino acids. The CDR3 DNA reads as TGTGCCAGCAGTATAAACAATGAGCAGTTCTTC. Translated: CASSINNEQFF.

The V gene is TRBV19, the J gene TRBJ2-3; 9 bases map to TRBD2. CDR3 length: 16 amino acids. The V segment lost 6 bases and the J segment 3 bases; nucleotides outside the gene matches: 10. Looked up from germline, CDR1 is LNHDA and CDR2 is SQIVND (reference sequence). The CDR3, as DNA: TGTGCCAGTAGCCGCGGGGGGGCTGGGGGGACAGATACGCAGTATTTT. It encodes CASSRGGAGGTDTQYF. The variable domain in full, with the rest retrieved from reference TRBV19 and TRBJ2-3, is DGGITQSPKYLFRKEGQNVTLSCEQNLNHDAMYWYRQDPGQGLRLIYYSQIVNDFQKGDIAEGYSVSREKKESFPLTVTSAQKNPTAFYLCASSRGGAGGTDTQYFGPGTRLTVL.

This chain joins TRBV19 and TRBJ2-5; 8 bases line up with TRBD1. Germline loops: CDR1 LNHDA, CDR2 SQIVND (reference sequence). V lost 6 bases and J lost 6; bases outside the gene matches: 6. The CDR3 sequence is 13 residues long. As DNA, the CDR3 is TGTGCCAGTAGCCAGGACAGGGTGAAGACCCAGTACTTC. Amino acid sequence: CASSQDRVKTQYF.

The V call is TRBV2, the J call TRBJ1-5; D is unresolved. The length of the CDR3 is 16 residues. Germline values: CDR1 SNHLY, CDR2 FYNNEI. Trimming pared 3 bases from V and 7 bases from J, leaving 19 bases between. CDR3 sequence (DNA): TGTGCCAGCAGTGATGGATTTTTGTCGGGTGGACAGCCCCAGCATTTT. Translated: CASSDGFLSGGQPQHF.

About this clone: Relative to the germline gene, one junction end is altered; a read error may explain this. This chain connects TRBV7-7 to TRBJ2-2, with D possibly matching TRBD2 (5 bases). CDR3 length equals 15 residues. CDR1 SSHAT and CDR2 FNYEAQ come from the germline V gene (reference sequence). The CDR3 DNA follows: TGTGCTAGCAGTCAGAGGGAGAAGAACACCGGGGAGCTGTTTTTT. The encoded protein is CASSQREKNTGELFF.

This sequence joins TRBV2 and TRBJ1-2, with 8 bases fitting TRBD1. The CDR3 consists of 13 residues. The trim removed 4 bases at V and 6 bases at J, leaving 4 bases unmatched. Germline assignment: CDR1 SNHLY and CDR2 FYNNEI. The CDR3 loop reads CASSARQGHGYTF. For the CDR3, the DNA is TGTGCCAGCAGTGCCCGACAGGGGCATGGCTACACCTTC.

V and J are TRBV11-2 and TRBJ1-4; 11 positions agree with TRBD1. V lost 5 bases, J lost 1 base, and 9 bases stayed unmatched. CDR3 length: 18 residues. The germline V gene has CDR1 SGHAT and CDR2 FQNNGV. The CDR3 DNA follows: TGTGCCAGCAGCCCGGGGACAGGGGGGACCCGAACTAATGAAAAACTGTTTTTT. This codes for CASSPGTGGTRTNEKLFF.

This clone was counted a few times. The V gene is TRBV5-6, the J gene TRBJ1-4; D perhaps matches TRBD1 (6 bases). Trimming took off 1 base at V and 6 bases at J, with 19 bases between the two ends. Germline assignment: CDR1 SGHDT and CDR2 YYEEEE. This CDR3 spans 17 amino acids. CDR3: CASSLFGAGTQDEKLFF. CDR3 sequence (DNA): TGTGCCAGCAGCTTGTTTGGGGCCGGGACACAGGATGAAAAACTGTTTTTT.

This rearrangement joins TRBV15 to TRBJ2-3; 7 positions agree with TRBD2. The CDR3 runs to 14 residues. The ends lost 5 bases at V and 3 bases at J; junction bases unmatched: 5. Germline-derived CDR1 and CDR2 are LNHNV and YYDKDF (reference sequence). The CDR3 coding sequence is TGTGCCACCAGCTGGACTAGTAGTACAGATACGCAGTATTTT. It yields the protein CATSWTSSTDTQYF.

The chain uses TRBV6-5 and TRBJ2-7; 9 positions match TRBD1. CDR1 MNHEY and CDR2 SVGAGI come from the germline V gene. The CDR3 length is 15 residues. The trim removed 5 bases at V and 7 bases at J, leaving 12 bases unmatched. CDR3 DNA sequence: TGTGCCAGCAGTCCGAGAGGGGACAGGGCAGGGGAGCAGTACTTC. Amino acids: CASSPRGDRAGEQYF.

The chain links TRBV29-1 to TRBJ2-7; 7 nucleotides line up with TRBD1. CDR3 length: 14 residues. Germline V gene data show CDR1 as SQVTM and CDR2 as ANQGSEA. Trimming took 6 bases from V and 0 from J; bases not matched to a gene: 8. Here the CDR3 reads CSVAGDSNSYEQYF. Here the CDR3 DNA reads TGCAGCGTCGCCGGGGACAGTAACTCCTACGAGCAGTACTTC.

The chain joins TRBV5-6 to TRBJ2-7, with D hard to call. The germline V gene encodes CDR1 SGHDT and CDR2 YYEEEE. The CDR3 has 12 amino acids. Deletions cut 2 bases from V and 7 bases from J, with 10 bases between. CDR3 DNA sequence: TGTGCCAGCAGCTTCCAGGCACATGAGCAGTACTTC. It codes for CASSFQAHEQYF.

The gene calls are TRBV18 and TRBJ1-2; D possibly corresponds to TRBD1 (6 bases). The CDR3 loop spans 13 amino acids. V dropped 0 bases and J dropped 8 bases, with 10 bases sitting between them. Germline assignment: CDR1 KGHSH and CDR2 LQKENI. The CDR3 nucleotides read TGTGCCAGCTCACCACCCGGCAGGGGAGGCTACACCTTC. Translation gives CASSPPGRGGYTF.